Listed below are T cell receptor beta chains from one sample, sequenced in a study of beta chain features in type 1 diabetes. The data were produced by immunoSEQ multiplex PCR, yet TCRdb's version contains in-frame clones alone and is incomplete. The table lists 140,000 to 150,000 clones, around 50% of them singletons, with around 0.45% in the top ten. The specimen sequenced was Tregs from blood. These receptors originate from a man between 18 and 29 years old in good health. Both conserved end residues are part of each CDR3. The D gene is left open where the match is weak. A row's size may be missing; if present it is once, few, many or a size class.

abundance: NA
d_gene: NA
v_gene: TRBV4-3
j_gene: TRBJ1-1
CDR3nt: TGCGCCAGCAGCCAAGATCCCCAGAACACTGAAGCTTTCTTT
CDR3aa: CASSQDPQNTEAFF

abundance: NA
d_gene: NA
v_gene: TRBV9
j_gene: TRBJ1-5
CDR3nt: TGTGCCAGCAGCGCAGGACAGAGCAATCAGCCCCAGCATTTT
CDR3aa: CASSAGQSNQPQHF

abundance: NA
d_gene: TRBD2
v_gene: TRBV7-2
j_gene: TRBJ2-5
CDR3nt: TGTGCCAGCAGCACGGGACTAGCGGGTCAAGAGACCCAGTACTTC
CDR3aa: CASSTGLAGQETQYF

abundance: few
d_gene: TRBD2
v_gene: TRBV7-2
j_gene: TRBJ2-3
CDR3nt: TGTGCCAGCAGCACTAGCGGGACGAGCACAGATACGCAGTATTTT
CDR3aa: CASSTSGTSTDTQYF

abundance: once
d_gene: TRBD2
v_gene: TRBV7-2
j_gene: TRBJ2-7
CDR3nt: TGTGCCAGCAAGATAGCGGGGGGGGCCTACGAGCAGTACTTC
CDR3aa: CASKIAGGAYEQYF

abundance: once
d_gene: TRBD1
v_gene: TRBV15
j_gene: TRBJ1-1
CDR3nt: TGTGCCACCAAATTGAGACAGGGCGGCACTGAAGCTTTCTTT
CDR3aa: CATKLRQGGTEAFF

abundance: NA
d_gene: NA
v_gene: TRBV7-2
j_gene: TRBJ1-2
CDR3nt: TGTGCCAGCAGCTTAGAGGGGACACCTATCTATGGCTACACCTTC
CDR3aa: CASSLEGTPIYGYTF

abundance: NA
d_gene: NA
v_gene: TRBV7-3
j_gene: TRBJ2-2
CDR3nt: TGTGCCAGCACCCCTGGAGGGCCGGTCACCGGGGAGCTGTTTTTT
CDR3aa: CASTPGGPVTGELFF

abundance: NA
d_gene: TRBD1
v_gene: TRBV6-6
j_gene: TRBJ2-7
CDR3nt: TGTGCCAGCAGCCGTGTTAGGGTTACAGGGGCTATCGAGCAGTACTTC
CDR3aa: CASSRVRVTGAIEQYF

abundance: once
d_gene: TRBD2
v_gene: TRBV19
j_gene: TRBJ2-1
CDR3nt: TGTGCCAGTAGTACAGGACTAGCGGGGATACCTCGGGGTGAGCAGTTCTTC
CDR3aa: CASSTGLAGIPRGEQFF

abundance: NA
d_gene: NA
v_gene: TRBV21-1
j_gene: TRBJ2-7
CDR3nt: TGTGCCAGCAGCAAAGAAAAGGGGTTCCCCTACGAGCAGTACTTC
CDR3aa: CASSKEKGFPYEQYF

abundance: few
d_gene: TRBD2
v_gene: TRBV28
j_gene: TRBJ2-1
CDR3nt: TGTGCCACGGCCGGGACTAATTACAATGAGCAGTTCTTC
CDR3aa: CATAGTNYNEQFF

abundance: few
d_gene: TRBD2
v_gene: TRBV4-2
j_gene: TRBJ2-2
CDR3nt: TGTGCCAGCAGCCAAGCCGGGACTAGCGGGATGGGGGAGCTGTTTTTT
CDR3aa: CASSQAGTSGMGELFF

abundance: NA
d_gene: NA
v_gene: TRBV15
j_gene: TRBJ1-1
CDR3nt: TGTGCCACCAGCAATGGGCCCCCCAGCCCTGAAGCTTTCTTT
CDR3aa: CATSNGPPSPEAFF

abundance: NA
d_gene: NA
v_gene: TRBV5-1
j_gene: TRBJ2-3
CDR3nt: TGCGCCAGCAGCTTTGGGACTGCAGTTAACACAGATACGCAGTATTTT
CDR3aa: CASSFGTAVNTDTQYF

abundance: NA
d_gene: NA
v_gene: TRBV7-9
j_gene: TRBJ1-1
CDR3nt: TGTGCCAGCAGCAGCACTCCGAACACTGAAGCTTTCTTT
CDR3aa: CASSSTPNTEAFF

abundance: few
d_gene: TRBD1
v_gene: TRBV19
j_gene: TRBJ2-6
CDR3nt: TGTGCCAGTAGTACGCTGAGGGGGCCTGGGGCCAACGTCCTGACTTTC
CDR3aa: CASSTLRGPGANVLTF

abundance: NA
d_gene: TRBD1
v_gene: TRBV6-1
j_gene: TRBJ1-6
CDR3nt: TGTGCCAGCAGGATGGGGACAGACTATAATTCACCCCTCCACTTT
CDR3aa: CASRMGTDYNSPLHF

abundance: NA
d_gene: NA
v_gene: TRBV9
j_gene: TRBJ2-6
CDR3nt: TGTGCCAGCAGCTATAGCCGTTCTGGGGCCAACGTCCTGACTTTC
CDR3aa: CASSYSRSGANVLTF

abundance: NA
d_gene: NA
v_gene: TRBV5-6
j_gene: TRBJ2-6
CDR3nt: TGTGCCAGCAGCTTGCAAGCGCTAACGGGTGGGGCCAACGTCCTGACTTTC
CDR3aa: CASSLQALTGGANVLTF

abundance: NA
d_gene: TRBD1
v_gene: TRBV29-1
j_gene: TRBJ2-5
CDR3nt: TGCAGCATTAGGACAGGGGGCCAAGAGACCCAGTACTTC
CDR3aa: CSIRTGGQETQYF

abundance: NA
d_gene: TRBD1
v_gene: TRBV7-2
j_gene: TRBJ2-7
CDR3nt: TGTGCCAGCAGCTTAGTCTCAGGGGGCGCCTACGAGCAGTACTTC
CDR3aa: CASSLVSGGAYEQYF

abundance: NA
d_gene: TRBD1
v_gene: TRBV29-1
j_gene: TRBJ1-1
CDR3nt: TGCAGAGGACAGGGGATGAACACTGAAGCTTTCTTT
CDR3aa: CRGQGMNTEAFF

abundance: NA
d_gene: NA
v_gene: TRBV5-1
j_gene: TRBJ2-7
CDR3nt: TGCGCCAGCAGCTGGAGATTATCCTACGAGCAGTACTTC
CDR3aa: CASSWRLSYEQYF

abundance: NA
d_gene: NA
v_gene: TRBV18
j_gene: TRBJ1-3
CDR3nt: TGTGCCAGCTCACCACGAATGGCAGGCTCTGGAAACACCATATATTTT
CDR3aa: CASSPRMAGSGNTIYF

abundance: few
d_gene: NA
v_gene: TRBV18
j_gene: TRBJ2-1
CDR3nt: TGTGCCAGCTCACCAAGACAGAACAAACCCACCCCGAGCTCCTACAATGAGCAGTTCTTC
CDR3aa: CASSPRQNKPTPSSYNEQFF

abundance: NA
d_gene: NA
v_gene: TRBV27
j_gene: TRBJ1-5
CDR3nt: TGTGCCAGCAGTCCGCGTCGGGGTTTTAGTCAGCCCCAGCATTTT
CDR3aa: CASSPRRGFSQPQHF

abundance: NA
d_gene: NA
v_gene: TRBV28
j_gene: TRBJ2-7
CDR3nt: TGTGCCAGCAGTCCCAGAACCTACGAGCAGTACTTC
CDR3aa: CASSPRTYEQYF

abundance: NA
d_gene: TRBD2
v_gene: TRBV6-1
j_gene: TRBJ2-1
CDR3nt: TGTGCCAGCAGTGAAGCGTTTTTCCTAGCGGGGGGGGGTAATGAGCAGTTCTTC
CDR3aa: CASSEAFFLAGGGNEQFF

abundance: NA
d_gene: TRBD1
v_gene: TRBV25-1
j_gene: TRBJ1-2
CDR3nt: TGTGCCAGCAGTGAATTTGGGGGGACAGGATCTAACTATGGCTACACCTTC
CDR3aa: CASSEFGGTGSNYGYTF

abundance: NA
d_gene: NA
v_gene: TRBV18
j_gene: TRBJ1-2
CDR3nt: TGTGCCAGCTCACCAACAGGTGTATTCCCCTATGGCTACACCTTC
CDR3aa: CASSPTGVFPYGYTF

abundance: NA
d_gene: NA
v_gene: TRBV10-2
j_gene: TRBJ1-2
CDR3nt: TGCGCCAGCATGGGGGGGATAGGTGGCTACACCTTC
CDR3aa: CASMGGIGGYTF

abundance: NA
d_gene: NA
v_gene: TRBV7-2
j_gene: TRBJ2-7
CDR3nt: TGTGCCAGCAGCTTAGTGGCAGGGCGCGAGCAGTACTTC
CDR3aa: CASSLVAGREQYF

abundance: NA
d_gene: NA
v_gene: TRBV29-1
j_gene: TRBJ1-2
CDR3nt: TGCAGCGTTCCGGAGGGTGGCTACACCTTC
CDR3aa: CSVPEGGYTF

abundance: few
d_gene: NA
v_gene: TRBV18
j_gene: TRBJ1-2
CDR3nt: TGTGCCAGCTCACCGGGCATTACTAACTATGGCTACACCTTC
CDR3aa: CASSPGITNYGYTF

abundance: few
d_gene: TRBD1
v_gene: TRBV4-2
j_gene: TRBJ1-2
CDR3nt: TGTGCCAGCAGCCCGTCAACAGGGGGAGGCTACACCTTC
CDR3aa: CASSPSTGGGYTF

abundance: NA
d_gene: TRBD1
v_gene: TRBV19
j_gene: TRBJ1-5
CDR3nt: TGTGCCAGTAGTAACAGGGGGAGACAGCCCCAGCATTTT
CDR3aa: CASSNRGRQPQHF

abundance: NA
d_gene: TRBD2
v_gene: TRBV9
j_gene: TRBJ2-2
CDR3nt: TGTGCCAGCAGCGTAGTACTAGCGGGCTTCCCTTACACCGGGGAGCTGTTTTTT
CDR3aa: CASSVVLAGFPYTGELFF

abundance: NA
d_gene: TRBD1
v_gene: TRBV10-3
j_gene: TRBJ2-6
CDR3nt: TGTGCCATCAGATCAGGACAGGTATCCCCTATGGGGGCCAACGTCCTGACTTTC
CDR3aa: CAIRSGQVSPMGANVLTF

abundance: NA
d_gene: TRBD1
v_gene: TRBV10-3
j_gene: TRBJ2-1
CDR3nt: TGTGCCATCAGTGGACAACAGGGGTACAATGAGCAGTTCTTC
CDR3aa: CAISGQQGYNEQFF

abundance: NA
d_gene: TRBD1
v_gene: TRBV28
j_gene: TRBJ2-7
CDR3nt: TGTGCCAGCAGTATAGGGTCGGGACAGCCCTACGAGCAGTACTTC
CDR3aa: CASSIGSGQPYEQYF

abundance: few
d_gene: TRBD1
v_gene: TRBV10-3
j_gene: TRBJ1-2
CDR3nt: TGTGCCATCACCTCCGGACAGGGGAGGACTGGCTACACCTTC
CDR3aa: CAITSGQGRTGYTF

abundance: NA
d_gene: NA
v_gene: TRBV7-9
j_gene: TRBJ2-4
CDR3nt: TGTGCCAGCAGCCGGGGGACCAACCACAAAAACATTCAGTACTTC
CDR3aa: CASSRGTNHKNIQYF

abundance: NA
d_gene: TRBD2
v_gene: TRBV28
j_gene: TRBJ2-1
CDR3nt: TGTGCCAGCAGTCGGGGGGAAGGGATTTACAATTGGGAATACAATGAGCAGTTCTTC
CDR3aa: CASSRGEGIYNWEYNEQFF

abundance: few
d_gene: NA
v_gene: TRBV7-2
j_gene: TRBJ2-5
CDR3nt: TGTGCCAGCAGCCCTAGCGCGTTCGGGGAGACCCAGTACTTC
CDR3aa: CASSPSAFGETQYF

abundance: NA
d_gene: NA
v_gene: TRBV19
j_gene: TRBJ1-1
CDR3nt: TGTGCCAGTAGTATATCACTAGTGAACACTGAAGCTTTCTTT
CDR3aa: CASSISLVNTEAFF

abundance: NA
d_gene: NA
v_gene: TRBV11-2
j_gene: TRBJ2-5
CDR3nt: TGTGCCAGCAGCCCGGGGATGGGCCGAGAGACCCAGTACTTC
CDR3aa: CASSPGMGRETQYF

abundance: NA
d_gene: TRBD2
v_gene: TRBV9
j_gene: TRBJ2-5
CDR3nt: TGTGCCAGCAGCTTAAGGATGGGACTAGCGGGAACCCAGACCCAGTACTTC
CDR3aa: CASSLRMGLAGTQTQYF

abundance: NA
d_gene: NA
v_gene: TRBV2
j_gene: TRBJ2-3
CDR3nt: TGTGCCAGCAGTAACGACATAGGCACAGATACGCAGTATTTT
CDR3aa: CASSNDIGTDTQYF

abundance: few
d_gene: NA
v_gene: TRBV4-2
j_gene: TRBJ1-2
CDR3nt: TGTGCCAGCAGCCAAGTAGCACCTAACTATGGCTACACCTTC
CDR3aa: CASSQVAPNYGYTF

abundance: few
d_gene: NA
v_gene: TRBV29-1
j_gene: TRBJ2-3
CDR3nt: TGCAGCGTCGGACAAGGCACAGATACGCAGTATTTT
CDR3aa: CSVGQGTDTQYF

abundance: NA
d_gene: NA
v_gene: TRBV6-5
j_gene: TRBJ2-1
CDR3nt: TGTGCCAGCAGTTACTCTCCGGGTGGCTCCTACAATGAGCAGTTCTTC
CDR3aa: CASSYSPGGSYNEQFF

abundance: few
d_gene: TRBD2
v_gene: TRBV5-4
j_gene: TRBJ2-5
CDR3nt: TGTGCCAGCAGCTGGACTAGTATAGAGACCCAGTACTTC
CDR3aa: CASSWTSIETQYF

abundance: few
d_gene: NA
v_gene: TRBV5-1
j_gene: TRBJ2-6
CDR3nt: TGCGCCAGCAGCTTGGAGGCAGGGTACGTCGGGGCCAACGTCCTGACTTTC
CDR3aa: CASSLEAGYVGANVLTF

abundance: NA
d_gene: NA
v_gene: TRBV7-2
j_gene: TRBJ1-2
CDR3nt: TGTGCCAGCAGCAGGGGGATCGACGACTACGACTATGGCTACACCTTC
CDR3aa: CASSRGIDDYDYGYTF

abundance: few
d_gene: NA
v_gene: TRBV7-2
j_gene: TRBJ1-4
CDR3nt: TGTGCCAGCAGCTCTCAGACAGGACCTAATGAAAAACTGTTTTTT
CDR3aa: CASSSQTGPNEKLFF

abundance: NA
d_gene: TRBD1
v_gene: TRBV28
j_gene: TRBJ1-6
CDR3nt: TGTGCCAGCAGTTTATCCGGGACAGCCAATTCACCCCTCCACTTT
CDR3aa: CASSLSGTANSPLHF

abundance: NA
d_gene: TRBD2
v_gene: TRBV18
j_gene: TRBJ2-7
CDR3nt: TGTGCCAGCTCACCCACTCCAGCGGGAGACGAGTACTTC
CDR3aa: CASSPTPAGDEYF

abundance: NA
d_gene: TRBD1
v_gene: TRBV5-1
j_gene: TRBJ2-7
CDR3nt: TGCGCCAGCAGCTTACAGGGGGCTCTAACCGAGCAGTACTTC
CDR3aa: CASSLQGALTEQYF

abundance: NA
d_gene: TRBD2
v_gene: TRBV28
j_gene: TRBJ2-7
CDR3nt: TGTGCCAGCCCCCCAACTAGCGGGCCTACCTACGAGCAGTACTTC
CDR3aa: CASPPTSGPTYEQYF